These 16 T cell receptor beta chains originate from one sample sequenced in a study of shared T cell receptors in the human thymus. Method: immunoSEQ multiplex PCR; TCRdb's copy keeps in-frame clones and lacks some. Of hundreds of thousands of clones in the sample, about 90% were seen once. This same sample was also part of a study on human thymus T cells.

Sequencing input: thymocytes. All receptors come from a boy younger than two with a congenital heart defect.

This chain joins TRBV7-9 and TRBJ1-2, with a weak D call TRBD1 (6 bases). The V gene's germline CDR1 is SEHNR and CDR2 FQNEAQ (reference sequence). V was pared by 1 base and J by 6 bases, with 21 bases between. The CDR3 consists of 17 residues. In DNA, the CDR3 is TGTGCCAGCAGCTTAGAAGGGGGACGGCCTACCCTAGATGGCTACACCTTC. Encoded protein: CASSLEGGRPTLDGYTF.

The chain uses TRBV11-2 and TRBJ2-7; 7 positions agree with TRBD2. The trim removed 5 bases at V and 3 bases at J, leaving 13 bases unmatched. Per the germline V gene, CDR1 is SGHAT and CDR2 is FQNNGV. This CDR3 is 16 amino acids long. The DNA of the CDR3 is TGTGCCAGCAGCCCTAACGGCCCGGGGGGTCTCTACGAGCAGTACTTC. This encodes CASSPNGPGGLYEQYF.

The rearrangement joins TRBV9 to TRBJ2-1, with a possible D match to TRBD1 (6 bases). Per the germline V gene, CDR1 is SGDLS and CDR2 is YYNGEE. V lost 0 bases and J lost 5, with 6 bases in between. This CDR3 is built from 13 residues. CDR3 protein: CASSVGTDNEQFF. CDR3 bases: TGTGCCAGCAGCGTAGGGACAGACAATGAGCAGTTCTTC. The full variable domain, completed using reference TRBV9 and TRBJ2-1, is DSGVTQTPKHLITATGQRVTLRCSPRSGDLSVYWYQQSLDQGLQFLIQYYNGEERAKGNILERFSAQQFPDLHSELNLSSLELGDSALYFCASSVGTDNEQFFGPGTRLTVL.

The chain combines TRBV19 with TRBJ2-7; 9 bases map to TRBD1. After removal of 8 bases from V and 5 bases from J, the junction contained 7 bases not matched to a gene. Germline CDR1 and CDR2: LNHDA and SQIVND (reference sequence). The CDR3 has 13 residues. CDR3 bases: TGTGCCAGTTCCGGGACAGGGTCCAACGAGCAGTACTTC. Amino acid sequence: CASSGTGSNEQYF.

The J gene is TRBJ2-2, the V gene TRBV18; a weak D match, TRBD2 (5 bases). The CDR3 consists of 17 residues. The V end was cut by 4 bases, the J end by 6 bases, with 21 bases between. The germline V gene encodes CDR1 KGHSH and CDR2 LQKENI. CDR3 amino acids: CASSLLERVGDAGELFF. The DNA for the CDR3 is TGTGCCAGCTCACTCCTTGAGAGGGTTGGGGATGCCGGGGAGCTGTTTTTT.

This chain joins TRBV5-1 and TRBJ2-3; TRBD2 might be the D (7 bases). The germline gives CDR1 SGHRS, CDR2 YFSETQ. The CDR3 consists of 15 residues. V gave up 4 bases and J gave up 5 bases, with 17 bases separating them. For the CDR3, the DNA is TGCGCCAGCAGCCGTTCCGGGGGGCAGGTAGATACGCAGTATTTT. This encodes CASSRSGGQVDTQYF.

V gene TRBV5-4 combines with J gene TRBJ2-2; D gene uncertain. Trimming stripped 0 bases from V and 5 bases from J, with 5 bases between. The germline V gene has CDR1 SGHNT and CDR2 YYREEE (reference sequence). This CDR3 is 13 amino acids long. CDR3 region: CASSLDLTGELFF. The CDR3 DNA follows: TGTGCCAGCAGCTTGGATCTAACCGGGGAGCTGTTTTTT.

This clone was observed a handful of times. The chain uses TRBV14 and TRBJ2-7; D is ambiguous. The CDR3 totals 15 residues. The germline V gene has CDR1 SGHDN and CDR2 FVKESK. The V end lost 1 base, the J end lost 3 bases, and 13 bases lay between the germline ends. The CDR3 region is CASSQGVKRFYEQYF. The CDR3 DNA sequence: TGTGCCAGCAGCCAAGGTGTGAAACGGTTCTACGAGCAGTACTTC.

The gene calls are TRBV7-3 and TRBJ2-3; tentatively, D is TRBD2 (5 bases). Per the germline V gene, CDR1 is SGHTA and CDR2 is FQGTGA. The V gene lost 3 bases and the J gene lost 0 bases, with 10 bases spanning the gap. The CDR3 is 15 residues long. The CDR3 loop is CASSFSASSTDTQYF. In nucleotides, the CDR3 is TGTGCCAGCAGCTTTAGCGCCTCTAGCACAGATACGCAGTATTTT.

V gene TRBV12-5 combines with J gene TRBJ2-7; D perhaps matches TRBD2 (6 bases). Germline values: CDR1 LGHNT, CDR2 FRNRAP. V lost 5 bases, J lost 0 bases, and 8 bases lay in between. This CDR3 has 13 amino acids. CDR3 residues: CASGPGGSYEQYF. In DNA, the CDR3 is TGTGCTAGTGGTCCCGGGGGCTCCTACGAGCAGTACTTC.

The gene calls are TRBV9 and TRBJ1-4; D may be TRBD1 (6 bases). Germline V gene lookup returns CDR1 SGDLS and CDR2 YYNGEE. This CDR3 contains 17 residues. Trimming shortened V by 4 bases and J by 3 bases, and 19 bases separated the two germline ends. CDR3 sequence: CASSPRDKIPPNEKLFF. The CDR3 DNA reads TGTGCCAGCAGCCCCCGGGACAAAATCCCCCCTAATGAAAAACTGTTTTTT.

V usage is TRBV6-5 and J usage is TRBJ2-7, with 7 bases fitting TRBD1. The CDR3 has 15 amino acids. The V gene end was trimmed by 6 bases and the J gene end by 2 bases; junction bases not matched to a gene: 10. Germline-derived CDR1 and CDR2 are MNHEY and SVGAGI. The CDR3 nucleotides are TGTGCCAGCAGGGGGGCCGGGACAGACCCCTACGAGCAGTACTTC. Amino acid sequence: CASRGAGTDPYEQYF.

This clone turned up a few times. J is TRBJ1-5 and V is TRBV6-1; D perhaps matches TRBD1 (5 bases). The CDR3 is 19 amino acids. Looked up from germline, CDR1 is MNHNS and CDR2 is SASEGT. Trimming cost V 1 base and J 1 base, with 20 bases left between them. The CDR3 coding sequence is TGTGCCAGCAGTGAAGTAGGGGCAGGGTCGTATCGGAGCAATCAGCCCCAGCATTTT. It yields the protein CASSEVGAGSYRSNQPQHF.

The V gene is TRBV10-3, the J gene TRBJ1-1; 7 nucleotides align to TRBD1. This CDR3 has 15 amino acids. Germline V lookup: CDR1 ENHRY, CDR2 SYGVKD. Losses at the gene ends were 0 bases for V and 4 bases for J; bases not matched to a gene: 5. Here the CDR3 reads CAISESGRGVTEAFF. In nucleotides, the CDR3 is TGTGCCATCAGTGAGTCGGGCAGGGGGGTCACTGAAGCTTTCTTT.

The chain uses TRBV6-6 and TRBJ2-1; D may be TRBD1 (6 bases). Germline CDR1 and CDR2: MNHNY and SVGAGI (reference sequence). This CDR3 spans 13 amino acids. V was clipped by 10 bases and J by 7 bases, with 17 bases between them. CDR3 nucleotides: TGTGCCACCAGCACAGGGAATGATAATGAGCAGTTCTTC. It is translated as CATSTGNDNEQFF.

This chain connects TRBV6-5 to TRBJ1-6, with unresolved D. The CDR3 consists of 15 residues. V was clipped by 6 bases and J by 5 bases, with 14 bases between them. The germline V gene has CDR1 MNHEY and CDR2 SVGAGI. The CDR3 loop reads CASSSADFNNSPLHF. CDR3 nucleotide sequence: TGTGCCAGCAGCTCGGCGGATTTCAATAATTCACCCCTCCACTTT.